This T cell receptor beta chain is from a study of blood T cells in healthy people across ages. The CDR3 is made up of 14 amino acids. Germline V CDR1 and CDR2: SNHLY, FYNNEI. After removal of 8 bases from V and 3 bases from J, the junction contained 6 bases not matched to a gene. Regarding the study as a whole: Unsorted PBMCs ruled out conclusive naive versus antigen-experienced comparison. Aged donors had fewer naive CD4+ cells and lower diversity than long-lived donors.

Concerning this clonotype itself: Its matching antigen is unknown.

A second PCR of roughly 7 to 11 cycles used a sample-barcoded 5' primer and a J-beta primer mix. TCRdb re-called the 5' RACE reads with MiXCR, one entry per CDR3 protein. The table includes some 1.5 million distinct CDR3 sequences, roughly 30% detected once. Each of the donors had 8 to 10 milliliters of peripheral blood drawn into EDTA-treated Vacutainer tubes. The amount of total RNA extracted per sample was at least 5 micrograms. Sample: blood. The receptor was derived from a woman younger than 45 in good health. The chain has TRBV2 and TRBJ2-2, with 7 bases that match TRBD1. The CDR3 sequence is CASGTGVYTGELFF. CDR3 sequence (DNA): TGTGCCAGCGGTACAGGGGTCTACACCGGGGAGCTGTTTTTT. The variable domain in full, completed from reference TRBV2 and TRBJ2-2, reads EPEVTQTPSHQVTQMGQEVILRCVPISNHLYFYWYRQILGQKVEFLVSFYNNEISEKSEIFDDQFSVERPDGSNFTLKIRSTKLEDSAMYFCASGTGVYTGELFFGEGSRLTVL.